This TCR beta chain was observed in a study of early T cells in non-severe SARS-CoV-2 infection. Notes on the study in general: Matching results from VDJdb favored anti-spike CD8 responses, leaving private and CD4 specificities undetected.

TCRdb re-called the 5' RACE reads with MiXCR, one entry per CDR3 protein. Of 43,000 or so distinct CDR3 sequences listed, about 7% are singletons. This CDR3 contains 13 residues. V shed 4 bases and J shed 6 bases, with 11 bases lying between them. CDR1 is LNHNV, CDR2 YYDKDF, per germline (reference sequence). As for this clonotype: Its target is not known.

Source material: whole blood. The receptor comes from an adult who was a healthcare worker with PCR-confirmed SARS-CoV-2 infection or an uninfected control (not recorded which). The chain uses TRBV15 and TRBJ2-3; D is uncertain. The CDR3 DNA is TGTGCCACCAGCACCGCCGACTTGGATACGCAGTATTTT. Encoded protein: CATSTADLDTQYF.